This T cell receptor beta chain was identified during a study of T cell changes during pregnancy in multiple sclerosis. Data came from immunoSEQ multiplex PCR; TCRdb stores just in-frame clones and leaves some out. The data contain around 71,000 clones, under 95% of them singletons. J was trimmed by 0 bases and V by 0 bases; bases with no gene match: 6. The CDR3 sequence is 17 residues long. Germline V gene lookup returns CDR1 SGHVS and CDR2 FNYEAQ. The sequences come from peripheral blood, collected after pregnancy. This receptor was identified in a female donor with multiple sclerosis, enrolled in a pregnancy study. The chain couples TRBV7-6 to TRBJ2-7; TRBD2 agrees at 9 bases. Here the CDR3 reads CASSLAKTSGSSYEQYF. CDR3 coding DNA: TGTGCCAGCAGCTTAGCGAAGACTAGCGGAAGCTCCTACGAGCAGTACTTC.